The 2 T cell receptor beta chains reported below all come from one sample, sequenced in a study of post-analysis software for immune sequencing data. General study points: Five or six TRBV segments, TRBV5-6, TRBV5-1 and TRBV20-1 among them, were found more frequent in patients than controls.

What these receptors recognize is not known. Sequencing libraries made from TCR beta cDNA carried unique molecular identifiers. Each CDR3 protein gets one entry after TCRdb re-called the PCR reads with MiXCR. The table lists a few hundred thousand distinct CDR3 sequences, around 37% of them singletons. The specimen was blood. Source of these receptors: a girl aged 10-17 years with multiple sclerosis.

The chain combines TRBV20-1 with TRBJ2-7, with 8 bases aligning to TRBD1. This CDR3 is built from 14 residues. The germline gives CDR1 DFQATT, CDR2 SNEGSKA (reference sequence). With V trimmed by 5 bases and J by 0 bases, 6 bases remained unmatched. Here the CDR3 DNA reads TGCAGTGCTCGGGACAGGCCATTCTCCTACGAGCAGTACTTC. It translates to CSARDRPFSYEQYF.

As concerns this clonotype: At one end the junction does not follow the germline gene, possibly because of a read error. This rearrangement joins TRBV4-1 to TRBJ1-1; 7 bases are shared with TRBD1. The germline gives CDR1 MGHRA, CDR2 YSYEKL. The CDR3 runs 16 residues. The DNA of the CDR3 is TGCGCCAGCAGCCAAGCTAGGGGGCGAAAGGAGACTGAAACTTTCTTT. This translates into CASSQARGRKETETFF.